This T cell receptor (beta chain) comes out of a study of blood T cell repertoires in COVID-19. Study information: COVID-19 samples, acute and convalescent, were from the United States, Italy and Spain. PBMCs, B-cell-depleted T cells, or T cells were the source of the cDNA or gDNA that made up the material.

The protocol was immunoSEQ multiplex PCR, while the TCRdb copy is restricted to in-frame clones and leaves out a portion. The sample has more than 250,000 clones; around four fifths are singletons. Trimming stripped 3 bases from V and 11 bases from J, with 13 bases between. The CDR3 length is 12 residues. The V gene is TRBV12-3 or TRBV12-4, the J gene TRBJ1-1, with D possibly TRBD1 on 5 matching bases. Material for sequencing was peripheral blood. This receptor was obtained from a man aged 60-69 years who had recovered from COVID-19. The CDR3 reads CASSLGGVSAFF. The CDR3 DNA is TGTGCCAGCAGTTTGGGGGGGGTGAGTGCTTTCTTT.